This T cell receptor (beta chain) was sequenced during a study of blood T cell repertoires in COVID-19. Study-wide background: The cDNA or gDNA used as material had been derived from T cells, B-cell-depleted T cells, or PBMCs.

Original handling: Amplified reference gene primers provided the basis for estimating nucleated cell counts. The repertoire was sequenced with immunoSEQ multiplex PCR; TCRdb's copy has only in-frame clones and lacks some. V, J and clone size reflect that table, while D and trimming were determined from the DNA. The table records just under 100,000 clones, about 86% of them present only once. V was cut by 0 bases and J by 2 bases, with 11 bases left in between. The CDR3 extends over 15 amino acids. From germline, CDR1 is MNHEY and CDR2 SVGEGT. The TCR comes from an older woman in a cohort sampled during active or convalescent COVID-19. The sequenced sample was peripheral blood. The chain links TRBV6-2 or TRBV6-3 to TRBJ2-7, with D perhaps matching TRBD2 (5 bases). The CDR3 region is CASSYSAGGTYEQYF. CDR3 bases: TGTGCCAGCAGTTACTCGGCGGGCGGAACCTACGAGCAGTACTTC.